This paragraph covers one TCR beta chain sequence. PCR primers comprised 60 Vbeta and 13 Jbeta primers. Here immunoSEQ multiplex PCR was the method, and the copy in TCRdb shows in-frame clones only, minus some. The sample lists around 140,000 clones, 60% to 85% occurring once. The germline CDR1 and CDR2 sequences are MNHNS and SASEGT. V was trimmed by 0 bases and J by 8 bases, leaving 10 bases between them. The CDR3 is 14 amino acids. This sample is part of a study of cytomegalovirus exposure and HLA in healthy donors. The chain employs TRBV6-1 and TRBJ1-4; no clear D gene. The specimen was PBMCs. The sequence derives from a middle-aged woman in good health and CMV-seronegative. The CDR3 reads CASSEAWEEEKLFF. The CDR3 region has the DNA TGTGCCAGCAGTGAAGCGTGGGAGGAGGAAAAACTGTTTTTT.